The 24 T cell receptor beta chains listed next were all sequenced from one sample in a study of T cells in Graves' hyperthyroidism and ophthalmopathy. Template material for amplifying TCR beta CDR3 regions consisted of RNA transcripts. In the first-round RT-PCR of the TCR CDR3, the HTBI primer set was used. TCRdb recomputed calls from the multiplex PCR reads with MiXCR, one row per CDR3 protein. The sample shows about 290,000 distinct CDR3 sequences, about an eighth of them seen only once. Source material: blood. The receptors were sampled from a woman aged 25 to 39 with Graves' hyperthyroidism that later progressed to Graves' ophthalmopathy.

Points on this clonotype: This may stem from a read error, because a much larger clone lies one nucleotide away. The chain joins TRBV10-3 to TRBJ2-1; 11 bases map to TRBD2. Germline CDR1 reads ENHRY; CDR2 reads SYGVKD. This CDR3 region has 15 residues. CDR3: CANSKTSGDYNEQFF. CDR3 DNA: TGTGCCAACAGTAAGACTAGCGGGGACTACAATGAGCAGTTCTTC.

V and J are TRBV5-4 and TRBJ1-5, with D possibly being TRBD1 (5 bases). Germline lookup yields CDR1 SGHNT and CDR2 YYREEE (reference sequence). This CDR3 has 15 amino acids. V was cut by 4 bases and J by 3 bases, with 14 bases left in between. The CDR3 here is CASSPWGGDNQPQHF. CDR3 DNA sequence: TGTGCCAGCAGCCCGTGGGGGGGGGACAATCAGCCCCAGCATTTT. Combining the CDR3 with reference TRBV5-4 and TRBJ1-5 gives the whole variable domain ETGVTQSPTHLIKTRGQQVTLRCSSQSGHNTVSWYQQALGQGPQFIFQYYREEENGRGNFPPRFSGLQFPNYSSELNVNALELDDSALYLCASSPWGGDNQPQHFGDGTRLSIL.

The sample holds one count of this clonotype. The chain carries TRBV7-9 and TRBJ1-2, with D perhaps matching TRBD1 (5 bases). The germline V gene has CDR1 SEHNR and CDR2 FQNEAQ (reference sequence). The CDR3 has 15 amino acids. Trimming took 8 bases from V and 8 from J, leaving 24 bases between them. CDR3 DNA: TGTGCCAGCGTCAACCTAGGGACTACCACAGCAGGCTACACCTTC. This codes for CASVNLGTTTAGYTF.

This clonotype was recorded many times. The V and J genes are TRBV12-3 or TRBV12-4 and TRBJ1-1; D is unresolved. This CDR3 has 13 amino acids. Deletions cut 3 bases from V and 9 bases from J, with 14 bases between. The CDR3 DNA follows: TGTGCCAGCAGTTTGGTCGAGGGCGGTCAAGCTTTCTTT. Amino acids: CASSLVEGGQAFF.

The sample holds many counts of this clonotype. This rearrangement joins TRBV6-1 to TRBJ1-2; 7 positions match TRBD1. The J segment lost 8 bases and the V segment lost 4 bases, leaving 4 bases of the junction unmatched. CDR3 length: 12 amino acids. Per germline, CDR1 MNHNS and CDR2 SASEGT. CDR3 sequence reads: CASSATGQGYTF. The CDR3 DNA sequence: TGTGCCAGCAGTGCGACAGGGCAAGGCTACACCTTC.

At least ten counts were recorded for this clonotype. V is TRBV12-3 or TRBV12-4 and J is TRBJ1-5; D perhaps matches TRBD1 (5 bases). The V gene lost 11 bases and the J gene lost 4 bases, with 12 bases spanning the gap. This CDR3 comprises 12 residues. The CDR3 sequence: CASRGGNQPQHF. The CDR3 nucleotides are TGTGCCTCCCGCGGGGGGAATCAGCCCCAGCATTTT.

In its sample, this clonotype was seen many times. The chain employs TRBV5-1 and TRBJ2-2; the D is unclear. The length of the CDR3 is 15 residues. The germline V gene encodes CDR1 SGHRS and CDR2 YFSETQ. Trimming left V 0 bases short and J 4 bases short, with 10 bases between. The CDR3, as DNA: TGCGCCAGCAGCTTGGTTGTCAGTAGCACCGGGGAGCTGTTTTTT. It codes for CASSLVVSSTGELFF.

Ten or more counts support this clonotype. The V and J genes are TRBV11-2 and TRBJ2-7; D remains unclear. This CDR3 is 14 amino acids long. Germline assignment: CDR1 SGHAT and CDR2 FQNNGV. Trimming pared 5 bases from V and 2 bases from J, leaving 13 bases between. The chain's CDR3 is CASSPPAPAYEQYF. The CDR3 DNA reads TGTGCCAGCAGCCCCCCCGCCCCTGCCTACGAGCAGTACTTC. The whole variable domain, remainder taken from reference TRBV11-2 and TRBJ2-7, is EAGVAQSPRYKIIEKRQSVAFWCNPISGHATLYWYQQILGQGPKLLIQFQNNGVVDDSQLPKDRFSAERLKGVDSTLKIQPAKLEDSAVYLCASSPPAPAYEQYFGPGTRLTVT.

This clonotype was counted ten times or more. The rearrangement uses TRBV10-3 and TRBJ1-1, with a tentative D call TRBD1 (6 bases). CDR3 length: 14 amino acids. V lost 6 bases to trimming and J lost 1 base, with 12 bases between them. Germline V gives CDR1 ENHRY, CDR2 SYGVKD. The CDR3 DNA sequence: TGTGCCATCAGCGGAAGGGGGAAGAACACTGAAGCTTTCTTT. Amino acid sequence: CAISGRGKNTEAFF.

This clonotype has a count of ten or more. This chain connects TRBV12-3 or TRBV12-4 to TRBJ1-1; the D gene is possibly TRBD1 (6 bases). CDR3 length: 14 residues. Trimming removed 6 bases at V and 6 bases at J, with 17 bases between. The DNA of the CDR3 is TGTGCCAGCAGCCAGGCGTCCGGGGGGCCTGAAGCTTTCTTT. This codes for CASSQASGGPEAFF.

This clonotype was observed at least ten times. The chain employs TRBV9 and TRBJ2-1, with D perhaps matching TRBD1 or TRBD2 (5 bases each). Germline-derived CDR1 and CDR2 are SGDLS and YYNGEE. The CDR3 extends over 15 amino acids. Trimming removed 4 bases from V and 6 bases from J, with 17 bases in between. Written as DNA, the CDR3 is TGTGCCAGCAGCACATCACCCGGGACGCGCAATGAGCAGTTCTTC. It codes for CASSTSPGTRNEQFF.

This chain connects TRBV29-1 to TRBJ2-1, with TRBD2 matching over 12 bases. V trimming: 1 base; J trimming: 8 bases; junction bases outside the gene matches: 12. This CDR3 region has 17 residues. The V gene's germline CDR1 is SQVTM and CDR2 ANQGSEA. The CDR3 sequence is CSVEGLAGAVLVDEQFF. CDR3 bases: TGCAGCGTTGAAGGACTAGCGGGAGCTGTCCTTGTCGATGAGCAGTTCTTC.

In this sample, this clonotype turned up many times. The rearrangement joins TRBV28 to TRBJ2-1, with D perhaps matching TRBD2 (6 bases). Trimming removed 8 bases from V and 8 bases from J, with 22 bases in between. The CDR3 totals 15 residues. CDR1 and CDR2 (germline): MDHEN, SYDVKM. The DNA of the CDR3 is TGTGCCAGCCGCCCGAGCGGGCCTGGCCTCTATGAGCAGTTCTTC. It yields the protein CASRPSGPGLYEQFF.

The rearrangement joins TRBV30 to TRBJ2-7, with D maybe TRBD1 (6 bases). There are 14 residues in the CDR3. Looked up from germline, CDR1 is GTSNPN and CDR2 is SVGIG (reference sequence). Trimming took 2 bases from V and 3 from J, leaving 14 bases between them. DNA for the CDR3: TGTGCCTGGAGTTTCAGGGGATCGGGCTACGAGCAGTACTTC. This encodes CAWSFRGSGYEQYF.

This clonotype was detected many times. V gene TRBV7-6 combines with J gene TRBJ1-2, with 7 nucleotides matching TRBD1. Trimming at V came to 5 bases and at J to 4 bases, leaving 10 bases not matched to a gene. This CDR3 has 15 amino acids. Germline CDR1 is SGHVS and CDR2 is FNYEAQ. The CDR3, as DNA: TGTGCCAGCAGCCCCGAGACAGGGCCCCCCTATGGCTACACCTTC. It translates to CASSPETGPPYGYTF.

This clonotype occurred many times. The rearrangement uses TRBV7-9 and TRBJ2-3, with TRBD2 matching over 11 bases. J lost 3 bases, V lost 6 bases, and 11 bases had no gene match. The CDR3 totals 17 residues. Germline-derived CDR1 and CDR2 are SEHNR and FQNEAQ (reference sequence). Here the CDR3 reads CASRRITSGSVTDTQYF. CDR3 nucleotides: TGTGCCAGCAGGAGGATCACTAGCGGGAGTGTAACAGATACGCAGTATTTT. Using reference TRBV7-9 and TRBJ2-3 for the parts outside the CDR3, the full variable domain is DTGVSQNPRHKITKRGQNVTFRCDPISEHNRLYWYRQTLGQGPEFLTYFQNEAQLEKSRLLSDRFSAERPKGSFSTLEIQRTEQGDSAMYLCASRRITSGSVTDTQYFGPGTRLTVL.

This clonotype was seen ten or more times. V gene TRBV28 combines with J gene TRBJ2-4; TRBD1 might be the D (6 bases). Trimming took 7 bases from V and 0 from J, leaving 16 bases between them. This CDR3 spans 16 amino acids. Germline V lookup: CDR1 MDHEN, CDR2 SYDVKM. The CDR3 nucleotides are TGTGCCAGCAATAAGGACAGTCCTCTAGCCAAAAACATTCAGTACTTC. Its protein is CASNKDSPLAKNIQYF.

Ten or more counts support this clonotype. The chain links TRBV6-2 or TRBV6-3 to TRBJ2-2, with a possible D match to TRBD2 (6 bases). The CDR3 has 16 residues. Trimming pared 5 bases from V and 1 base from J, leaving 14 bases between. From germline, CDR1 is MNHEY and CDR2 SVGEGT. CDR3 coding DNA: TGTGCCAGCAGTCCCGGTCCGCGGGAGAACACCGGGGAGCTGTTTTTT. This codes for CASSPGPRENTGELFF.

The genes are TRBV6-2 or TRBV6-3 and TRBJ2-1; 9 nucleotides align to TRBD2. After removal of 0 bases from V and 7 bases from J, the junction contained 7 bases not matched to a gene. CDR1 MNHEY and CDR2 SVGEGT come from the germline V gene. The CDR3 loop spans 16 amino acids. CDR3 loop: CASSYSGGRAKNEQFF. For the CDR3, the DNA is TGTGCCAGCAGTTACTCAGGCGGGAGGGCCAAGAATGAGCAGTTCTTC.

This clonotype was detected ten times or more. The chain uses TRBV20-1 and TRBJ2-1; 9 bases line up with TRBD2. From germline, CDR1 is DFQATT and CDR2 SNEGSKA (reference sequence). The CDR3 extends over 13 amino acids. The V gene end was trimmed by 7 bases and the J gene end by 5 bases; junction bases not matched to a gene: 6. The CDR3 nucleotides read TGCAGTGTTTGGACTAGCGCTAACAATGAGCAGTTCTTC. Amino acids: CSVWTSANNEQFF.

This clonotype was seen ten or more times. The rearrangement links TRBV20-1 to TRBJ2-6; unclear D gene. V lost 7 bases and J 2 bases, leaving 18 bases between the germline ends. The CDR3 sequence is 16 residues long. Germline V gene sequence: CDR1 DFQATT, CDR2 SNEGSKA (reference sequence). CDR3 residues: CSGPRMAPPGANVLTF. CDR3 DNA sequence: TGCAGTGGACCACGGATGGCCCCTCCTGGGGCCAACGTCCTGACTTTC.

The gene calls are TRBV24-1 and TRBJ2-7, with 9 bases identical to TRBD1. This CDR3 spans 15 amino acids. Germline V gives CDR1 KGHDR, CDR2 SFDVKD. The V gene end was trimmed by 3 bases and the J gene end by 5 bases; junction bases not matched to a gene: 7. The CDR3 sequence is CATSDRDRGVNEQYF. The DNA of the CDR3 is TGTGCCACCAGTGATAGAGACAGGGGGGTCAACGAGCAGTACTTC.

This clonotype was recorded many times. The CDR3 is CASSLGRNTGELFF. The CDR3 DNA follows: TGTGCCAGCAGCTTAGGCAGGAACACCGGGGAGCTGTTTTTT. The chain has TRBV11-3 and TRBJ2-2; D call uncertain. CDR1 and CDR2 from the germline V gene are SGHNT and YENEEA. The V end was cut by 1 base, the J end by 1 base, with 4 bases between. The CDR3 has 14 amino acids.

This clonotype has a count of ten or more. The rearrangement joins TRBV28 to TRBJ1-1, with no clear D. V lost 2 bases and J 6 bases, leaving 13 bases between the germline ends. The CDR3 has 14 amino acids. The V gene's germline CDR1 is MDHEN and CDR2 SYDVKM. The CDR3 region has the DNA TGTGCCAGCAGTTTAGTAAAGCTGGCGGCTGAAGCTTTCTTT. Protein sequence: CASSLVKLAAEAFF. Full variable domain (rest looked up from reference TRBV28 and TRBJ1-1): DVKVTQSSRYLVKRTGEKVFLECVQDMDHENMFWYRQDPGLGLRLIYFSYDVKMKEKGDIPEGYSVSREKKERFSLILESASTNQTSMYLCASSLVKLAAEAFFGQGTRLTVV.